The sequence of this T cell receptor beta chain was determined in a study of cytomegalovirus exposure and HLA in healthy donors. PCR involved 60 Vbeta and 13 Jbeta primers. Using immunoSEQ multiplex PCR, the repertoire was profiled, and TCRdb retains in-frame clones only, with some absent. This sample has 170,000 or so clones, with 84% found just once. CDR1 and CDR2 from the germline V gene are LNHDA and SQIVND (reference sequence). The CDR3 sequence is 14 residues long. Trimming removed 5 bases from V and 0 bases from J, with 9 bases in between. Sequenced sample: PBMCs. The V gene is TRBV19, the J gene TRBJ2-3; maybe TRBD1 (5 bases). The TCR was taken from a man aged 50-60 years in good health and CMV-seropositive. The CDR3 region is CASSPDISTDTQYF. CDR3 bases: TGTGCCAGTAGTCCGGACATAAGCACAGATACGCAGTATTTT. Full variable domain (missing parts from reference TRBV19 and TRBJ2-3): DGGITQSPKYLFRKEGQNVTLSCEQNLNHDAMYWYRQDPGQGLRLIYYSQIVNDFQKGDIAEGYSVSREKKESFPLTVTSAQKNPTAFYLCASSPDISTDTQYFGPGTRLTVL.